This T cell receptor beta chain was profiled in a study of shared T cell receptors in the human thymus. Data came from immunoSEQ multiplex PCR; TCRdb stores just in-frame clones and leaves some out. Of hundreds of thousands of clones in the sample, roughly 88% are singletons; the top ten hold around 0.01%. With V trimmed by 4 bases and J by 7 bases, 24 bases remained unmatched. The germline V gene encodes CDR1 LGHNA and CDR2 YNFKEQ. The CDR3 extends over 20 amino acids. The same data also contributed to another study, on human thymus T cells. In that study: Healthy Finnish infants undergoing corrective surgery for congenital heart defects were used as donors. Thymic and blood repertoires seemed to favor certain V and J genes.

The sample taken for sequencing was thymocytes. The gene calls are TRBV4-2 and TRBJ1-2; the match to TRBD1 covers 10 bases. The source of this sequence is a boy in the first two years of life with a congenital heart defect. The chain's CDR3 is CASSLLVIPPAGQGMSGYTF. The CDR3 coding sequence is TGTGCCAGCAGCCTTCTCGTTATACCGCCCGCGGGACAGGGGATGAGTGGCTACACCTTC.